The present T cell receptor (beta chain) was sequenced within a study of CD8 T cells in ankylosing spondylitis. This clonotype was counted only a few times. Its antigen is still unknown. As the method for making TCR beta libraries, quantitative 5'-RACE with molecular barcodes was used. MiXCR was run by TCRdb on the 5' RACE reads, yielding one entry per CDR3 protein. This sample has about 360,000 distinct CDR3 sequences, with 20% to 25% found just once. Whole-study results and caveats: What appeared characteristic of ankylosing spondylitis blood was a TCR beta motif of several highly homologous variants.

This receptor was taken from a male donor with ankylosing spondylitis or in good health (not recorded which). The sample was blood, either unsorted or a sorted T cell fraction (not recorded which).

CDR3 protein: CASSLLDRAYEQYF. The CDR3 coding sequence is TGTGCCAGCAGTTTATTAGACAGGGCCTACGAGCAGTACTTC. V gene TRBV27 combines with J gene TRBJ2-7; 7 bases map to TRBD1. CDR1 and CDR2 from the germline V gene are MNHEY and SMNVEV (reference sequence). The CDR3 runs to 14 residues. Trimming removed 1 base from V and 2 bases from J; junction bases left unmatched: 2.